The 12 T cell receptor beta chains in this list originate from one sample, sequenced in a study of response to subunit inactivated influenza vaccine. MiXCR, applied by TCRdb to the RT-PCR reads, yields one record per CDR3 protein. This sample has approximately 530,000 distinct CDR3 sequences, with about 8% found just once. Sample: PBMCs from blood, taken around 25 months after vaccination. The receptors come from a man between 50 and 75 years old who received an inactivated influenza vaccine.

This clonotype occurred a few times. The gene calls are TRBV5-1 and TRBJ2-1, with 10 positions matching TRBD2. The CDR3 covers 15 residues. The V gene end was trimmed by 1 base and the J gene end by 4 bases; junction bases not matched to a gene: 2. Looked up from germline, CDR1 is SGHRS and CDR2 is YFSETQ. The chain's CDR3 is CASSLSGGDYNEQFF. CDR3 bases: TGCGCCAGCAGCTTGAGCGGGGGGGATTACAATGAGCAGTTCTTC. The variable domain in full, completed from reference TRBV5-1 and TRBJ2-1, reads KAGVTQTPRYLIKTRGQQVTLSCSPISGHRSVSWYQQTPGQGLQFLFEYFSETQRNKGNFPGRFSGRQFSNSRSEMNVSTLELGDSALYLCASSLSGGDYNEQFFGPGTRLTVL.

The chain couples TRBV6-1 to TRBJ2-1; D is perhaps TRBD1 or TRBD2 (5 bases each). The CDR3 has 13 residues. Per germline, CDR1 MNHNS and CDR2 SASEGT. V was pared by 8 bases and J by 9 bases, with 17 bases between. CDR3 region: CASSGPNRSEQFF. For the CDR3, the DNA is TGTGCCAGCTCGGGACCGAACCGAAGTGAGCAGTTCTTC.

There are many counts of this clonotype. This chain links TRBV7-2 with TRBJ2-5, with 14 nucleotides matching TRBD2. The CDR3 runs 15 residues. Germline V gene data show CDR1 as SGHTA and CDR2 as FQGNSA. J was trimmed by 4 bases and V by 3 bases; bases with no gene match: 1. The CDR3 DNA follows: TGTGCCAGCAGCTTTGGACTAGCGGGAGGAGAGACCCAGTACTTC. This gives the protein CASSFGLAGGETQYF.

CDR3 nucleotides: TGTGCCACCAGTACCCAGGCGGGGGGAACAGATACGCAGTATTTT. This gives the protein CATSTQAGGTDTQYF. The rearrangement links TRBV15 to TRBJ2-3; 8 bases are a match to TRBD2. This CDR3 region has 15 residues. Germline V gene data show CDR1 as LNHNV and CDR2 as YYDKDF (reference sequence). Unmatched junction bases numbered 8, after V lost 6 bases and J lost 3 bases.

This clonotype was counted ten times or more. This chain connects TRBV5-1 to TRBJ2-1; 8 positions match TRBD2. The CDR3 spans 16 residues. Per germline, CDR1 SGHRS and CDR2 YFSETQ. The J segment lost 2 bases and the V segment lost 4 bases, leaving 8 bases of the junction unmatched. The CDR3 region is CASSKDSGKTYNEQFF. DNA for the CDR3: TGCGCCAGCAGCAAGGATAGCGGGAAGACCTACAATGAGCAGTTCTTC.

This clonotype has at least ten counts. The V and J genes are TRBV7-6 and TRBJ2-2; 8 bases are shared with TRBD2. V shed 0 bases, J shed 1 base, and the junction held 7 bases outside the gene matches. CDR1 and CDR2 (germline): SGHVS, FNYEAQ. The CDR3 loop spans 18 amino acids. CDR3 DNA: TGTGCCAGCAGCTTAGCGCTAAAAACTAGCGGGAACACCGGGGAGCTGTTTTTT. The encoded protein is CASSLALKTSGNTGELFF.

The V and J genes are TRBV29-1 and TRBJ1-3; possibly TRBD1 for D (5 bases). V was shortened by 6 bases and J by 1 base, with 7 bases between the two germline ends. Germline CDR1 and CDR2: SQVTM and ANQGSEA. This CDR3 is 12 amino acids long. CDR3 bases: TGCAGCGTGCAGGGATCTGGAAACACCATATATTTT. Translated: CSVQGSGNTIYF.

A few counts support this clonotype. The rearrangement links TRBV7-9 to TRBJ1-2; 8 bases are shared with TRBD1. CDR1 is SEHNR and CDR2 is FQNEAQ in the germline V gene (reference sequence). V dropped 0 bases and J dropped 2; count of bases not matched to a gene: 2. The CDR3 has 15 residues. CDR3: CASSLAQGANYGYTF. Here the CDR3 DNA reads TGTGCCAGCAGCTTAGCGCAGGGGGCGAACTATGGCTACACCTTC.

This clonotype was counted a few times. The chain is built from TRBV28 and TRBJ2-7, with 10 positions matching TRBD2. The CDR3 is made up of 16 amino acids. The germline V gene has CDR1 MDHEN and CDR2 SYDVKM. Trimming cost V 6 bases and J 3 bases; bases outside gene matches: 11. The CDR3 DNA reads TGTGCCAGCAGGGGCGAGGGGCTAGCGGGGGTCTACGAGCAGTACTTC. This translates into CASRGEGLAGVYEQYF.

This clonotype was seen once. The gene calls are TRBV4-3 and TRBJ1-1; weak D call: TRBD1 (6 bases). The germline CDR1 and CDR2 sequences are LGHNA and YSLEER. The CDR3 sequence is 17 residues long. V was cut by 2 bases and J by 6 bases, with 22 bases left in between. CDR3 loop: CASSQSGSGAGLPEAFF. In nucleotides, the CDR3 is TGCGCCAGCAGCCAATCGGGTTCGGGGGCCGGTTTACCTGAAGCTTTCTTT.

This sequence joins TRBV28 and TRBJ2-3, with 7 bases matching TRBD2. This CDR3 comprises 18 residues. J lost 2 bases, V lost 8 bases, and 19 bases had no gene match. Germline CDR1 MDHEN, CDR2 SYDVKM. The CDR3 nucleotides are TGTGCCAGCGAGACGGGGAGATTAGCGGGTCCCCTCACAGATACGCAGTATTTT. Translation: CASETGRLAGPLTDTQYF.

A few counts support this clonotype. The CDR3 spells CASSYRKDSLKTQYF. The CDR3 bases are TGTGCCAGCAGTTACCGTAAGGACAGTTTGAAGACCCAGTACTTC. The gene calls are TRBV6-5 and TRBJ2-5, with D tentatively TRBD1 (6 bases). This CDR3 contains 15 residues. Germline V gives CDR1 MNHEY, CDR2 SVGAGI. Trimming removed 2 bases at V and 6 bases at J, with 16 bases between.